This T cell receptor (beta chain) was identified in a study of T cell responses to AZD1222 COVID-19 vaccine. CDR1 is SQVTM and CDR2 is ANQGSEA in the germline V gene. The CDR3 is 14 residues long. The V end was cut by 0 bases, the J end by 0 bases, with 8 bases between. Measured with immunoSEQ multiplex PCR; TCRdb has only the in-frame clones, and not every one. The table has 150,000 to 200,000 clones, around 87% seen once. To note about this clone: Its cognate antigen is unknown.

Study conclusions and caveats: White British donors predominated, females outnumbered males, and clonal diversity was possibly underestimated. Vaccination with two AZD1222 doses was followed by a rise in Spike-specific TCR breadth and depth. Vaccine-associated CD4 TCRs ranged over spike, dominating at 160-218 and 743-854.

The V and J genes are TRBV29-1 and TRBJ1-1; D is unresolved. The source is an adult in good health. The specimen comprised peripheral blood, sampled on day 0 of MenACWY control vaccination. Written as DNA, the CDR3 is TGCAGCGTTGAAGATTTTGCCATGAACACTGAAGCTTTCTTT. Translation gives CSVEDFAMNTEAFF.